This T cell receptor beta chain was profiled in a study of CD8+CD57+ T cells in acquired aplastic anemia. Notes on the study in general: No significant difference in CD8+ Simpson's diversity was found between patients and controls.

Genomic DNA templated the TCR beta VDJ and CDR3 profiling. TCRdb re-analysed the reads in MiXCR, keeping a single row per CDR3 protein. The data contain hundreds of thousands of distinct CDR3 sequences, roughly 82% of them singletons. Concerning this clonotype itself: Its antigen is not known.

CD8+CD57+ cell expansion had been shown by flow cytometry in patients chosen for sequencing. Diagnosis of severe acquired aplastic anemia applied to all patients. No therapy was given to patients before blood sampling. This TCR derives from a human donor with aplastic anemia. Sequenced sample: sorted CD4+, CD8+, or CD8+CD57+ T cells (not recorded which) from PBMCs.

Here the CDR3 DNA reads TGTGCCAGCGGACTAGCGGGGGGCGGGGGGAGCGATGAGCAGTTCTTC. Its translation is CASGLAGGGGSDEQFF. This sequence joins TRBV5-6 and TRBJ2-1; 14 positions match TRBD2. The CDR3 covers 16 residues. V was clipped by 7 bases and J by 8 bases; unmatched bases: 11. Germline values: CDR1 SGHDT, CDR2 YYEEEE.